There are a few counts of the clone carrying this T cell receptor beta chain. The antigen remains unidentified. These data come from a study of graft-versus-host responses after intestinal transplantation. Study-level background: Following induction with anti-thymocyte globulin, all recipients were given tacrolimus and steroids for around three years. Study outcomes and limitations: Some GvH clones appeared in ileal mucosa or blood before recipient bone marrow. Levels of circulating GvH clones at their peak were associated with early post-transplant HvG declines.

Germline assignment: CDR1 MNHNS and CDR2 SASEGT. V lost 0 bases and J lost 3, with 11 bases in between. The length of the CDR3 is 15 residues. Sequencing was performed with immunoSEQ multiplex PCR; in TCRdb, only in-frame clones are kept and a portion is missing. The data show about 21,000 clones, approximately 92% seen once. The chain joins TRBV6-1 to TRBJ1-2; D gene uncertain. This sample comprised PBMCs, obtained roughly 39 weeks after intestinal transplant. This TCR came from a human patient who received an intestinal transplant, so some T cells may come from the graft donor. DNA for the CDR3: TGTGCCAGCAGTGAAGCTTATGCAGCTTACTATGGCTACACCTTC. This codes for CASSEAYAAYYGYTF.